This TCR beta chain was identified in a study of patients and donors after allogeneic stem cell transplantation. The ends were cut back, 8 bases at V and 10 bases at J, with 15 bases in the middle. Germline V gives CDR1 MNHEY, CDR2 SMNVEV (reference sequence). The length of the CDR3 is 12 residues. Via MiXCR, TCRdb re-called the RT-PCR reads, giving one row per CDR3 protein. The table has some 960,000 distinct CDR3 sequences, more than 15% seen once. The sequencing sample was made of blood, either unsorted or a sorted T cell fraction (not recorded which). This receptor was obtained from a human donor who was either an allogeneic HSCT recipient or a stem cell or donor lymphocyte infusion donor (not recorded which). It is not recorded whose cells these are; they may come from a transplant donor. This chain uses TRBV27 with TRBJ2-1; D unclear. This CDR3 reads CASGQDGWEQFF. The CDR3 bases are TGTGCCAGCGGGCAGGACGGCTGGGAGCAGTTCTTC.